The 28 T cell receptor beta chains in this list originate from one sample, sequenced in a study of OX40 agonist ivuxolimab in advanced cancers. Clones were sequenced by immunoSEQ multiplex PCR, and TCRdb holds only the in-frame ones, with some missing. This repertoire shows roughly 61,000 clones, 75% to 90% found once; its top ten account for over 0.45%. The sequencing used CD4+ or CD8+ T cells sorted from blood, collected in a trial of the OX40 agonist ivuxolimab. These receptors were taken from an adult with an advanced solid tumor such as melanoma, head and neck, liver or kidney cancer.

This clone came up once. V usage is TRBV2 and J usage is TRBJ2-7, with D uncertain. The germline V gene encodes CDR1 SNHLY and CDR2 FYNNEI. CDR3 length: 13 amino acids. Trimming took off 3 bases at V and 3 bases at J, with 9 bases between the two ends. The CDR3 region is CASSDFGVYEQYF. CDR3 DNA sequence: TGTGCCAGCAGTGACTTCGGAGTCTACGAGCAGTACTTC.

The V gene is TRBV7-8, the J gene TRBJ1-4; 7 positions agree with TRBD1. CDR3 length: 14 amino acids. Germline CDR1 reads SGHVS; CDR2 reads FQNEAQ. V trimming: 5 bases; J trimming: 4 bases; junction bases outside the gene matches: 4. This CDR3 reads CASSPQGYNEKLFF. The DNA for the CDR3 is TGTGCCAGCAGCCCACAGGGGTATAATGAAAAACTGTTTTTT.

This clone was counted only a few times. V gene TRBV5-1 combines with J gene TRBJ2-2; the D is unclear. This CDR3 is 13 amino acids long. The ends were cut back, 2 bases at V and 1 base at J, with 3 bases in the middle. Germline V gene sequence: CDR1 SGHRS, CDR2 YFSETQ. In nucleotides, the CDR3 is TGCGCCAGCAGCTTCAGGAACACCGGGGAGCTGTTTTTT. This translates into CASSFRNTGELFF.

The chain employs TRBV5-1 and TRBJ2-1; TRBD2 matches at 12 bases. V was clipped by 1 base and J by 5 bases; unmatched bases: 7. Germline V gene sequence: CDR1 SGHRS, CDR2 YFSETQ. This CDR3 region has 17 residues. The CDR3 bases are TGCGCCAGCAGCTTGAGGGCTAGCGGGAGGGTAAACAATGAGCAGTTCTTC. Translation: CASSLRASGRVNNEQFF.

This rearrangement joins TRBV23-1 to TRBJ2-7, with 9 bases fitting TRBD1. TRBV23-1 is an ORF; its function is uncertain. Trimming removed 2 bases from V and 0 bases from J; junction bases left unmatched: 2. This CDR3 is built from 15 residues. CDR3 region: CASSQGTGSSYEQYF. The CDR3 nucleotides are TGCGCCAGCAGTCAAGGGACAGGGAGCTCCTACGAGCAGTACTTC.

The chain combines TRBV5-1 with TRBJ1-1; TRBD1 matches at 12 bases. The J segment lost 11 bases and the V segment lost 3 bases, leaving 8 bases of the junction unmatched. The CDR3 runs 14 residues. The germline CDR1 and CDR2 sequences are SGHRS and YFSETQ. CDR3 amino acids: CASSSGQGAYSAFF. The CDR3, as DNA: TGCGCCAGCAGCTCGGGACAGGGGGCGTATTCGGCTTTCTTT.

V usage is TRBV10-3 and J usage is TRBJ1-6; 9 bases fit TRBD1. The CDR3 totals 13 residues. CDR1 and CDR2 (germline): ENHRY, SYGVKD. The V gene end was trimmed by 6 bases and the J gene end by 10 bases; junction bases not matched to a gene: 4. Here the CDR3 reads CAIRGQGRSPLHF. In DNA, the CDR3 is TGTGCCATCAGGGGACAGGGAAGATCACCCCTCCACTTT.

The chain joins TRBV11-2 to TRBJ2-1; 8 positions agree with TRBD2. V lost 1 base to trimming and J lost 15 bases; unmatched junction nucleotides: 8. The CDR3 length is 13 residues. The V gene's germline CDR1 is SGHAT and CDR2 FQNNGV. In nucleotides, the CDR3 is TGTGCCAGCAGCTTAGTTCCGGGACTAGAACTGTTCTTC. Protein product: CASSLVPGLELFF.

The rearrangement uses TRBV6-5 and TRBJ1-1; D may be TRBD1 (5 bases). The CDR3 spans 14 residues. Trimming took off 5 bases at V and 4 bases at J, with 14 bases between the two ends. Germline V CDR1 and CDR2: MNHEY, SVGAGI. The CDR3 protein is CASSAWAGLTEAFF. CDR3 DNA sequence: TGTGCCAGCAGTGCCTGGGCAGGGCTCACTGAAGCTTTCTTT.

The chain employs TRBV5-5 and TRBJ1-2, with D possibly matching TRBD1 (6 bases). The V end was cut by 4 bases, the J end by 5 bases, with 12 bases between. The germline CDR1 and CDR2 sequences are SGHKS and YYEKEE (reference sequence). The CDR3 runs to 13 residues. DNA of the CDR3: TGTGCCAGCAGCCCACAGGGTGATTATGGCTACACCTTC. This gives the protein CASSPQGDYGYTF.

The chain joins TRBV5-6 to TRBJ2-1; 16 positions match TRBD2. The CDR3 is 18 residues long. CDR1 is SGHDT and CDR2 is YYEEEE in the germline V gene. V shed 4 bases and J 7 bases; nucleotides not matched to a gene: 11. CDR3 DNA sequence: TGTGCCAGCAGCGGGGGACTAGCGGGAGGGCCTGGTAGGAATGAGCAGTTCTTC. Translating it yields CASSGGLAGGPGRNEQFF.

This chain joins TRBV7-6 and TRBJ1-3, with D hard to call. There are 14 residues in the CDR3. Germline V gene data show CDR1 as SGHVS and CDR2 as FNYEAQ. Trimming took off 5 bases at V and 1 base at J, with 9 bases between the two ends. The CDR3 DNA is TGTGCCAGCAGCCCATTGGGTTCTGGAAACACCATATATTTT. It encodes CASSPLGSGNTIYF.

This chain connects TRBV2 to TRBJ1-2; D not resolved. The germline V gene encodes CDR1 SNHLY and CDR2 FYNNEI. Trimming cost V 3 bases and J 4 bases, with 12 bases left between them. CDR3 size: 14 residues. CDR3 nucleotide sequence: TGTGCCAGCAGTGATCGGGGTGGGCCCTATGGCTACACCTTC. Translated: CASSDRGGPYGYTF. The entire variable domain, with the rest obtained from reference TRBV2 and TRBJ1-2, is as follows: EPEVTQTPSHQVTQMGQEVILRCVPISNHLYFYWYRQILGQKVEFLVSFYNNEISEKSEIFDDQFSVERPDGSNFTLKIRSTKLEDSAMYFCASSDRGGPYGYTFGSGTRLTVV.

CDR3 loop: CASSVGLNTGELFF. As DNA, the CDR3 is TGTGCCAGCAGCGTGGGCCTGAACACCGGGGAGCTGTTTTTT. The chain uses TRBV9 and TRBJ2-2; D uncertain. V lost 2 bases, J lost 1 base, and 6 bases lay in between. This CDR3 is built from 14 residues. Germline V gives CDR1 SGDLS, CDR2 YYNGEE.

The chain joins TRBV19 to TRBJ1-2, with D possibly TRBD1 on 6 matching bases. Germline CDR1 and CDR2: LNHDA and SQIVND (reference sequence). This CDR3 contains 15 residues. V dropped 5 bases and J dropped 2 bases, with 15 bases sitting between them. Written as DNA, the CDR3 is TGTGCCAGTAGTGGCCCTCGCACAGGGAACTATGGCTACACCTTC. It is translated as CASSGPRTGNYGYTF.

The CDR3 nucleotides read TGTGCCAGCAGTTTACGTAGAGACGGGGGTCGTTCAGGCTACACCTTC. It codes for CASSLRRDGGRSGYTF. The chain recombines TRBV28 with TRBJ1-2; D is perhaps TRBD1 (5 bases). The germline gives CDR1 MDHEN, CDR2 SYDVKM. The CDR3 is made up of 16 amino acids. Trimming stripped 2 bases from V and 8 bases from J, with 21 bases between.

The rearrangement links TRBV28 to TRBJ2-2; D is perhaps TRBD2 (6 bases). In germline, CDR1 is MDHEN, CDR2 SYDVKM. The CDR3 length is 13 residues. V lost 6 bases, J lost 4 bases, and 9 bases lay in between. CDR3 sequence reads: CASRLGGTGELFF. As DNA, the CDR3 is TGTGCCAGCAGGCTCGGGGGCACCGGGGAGCTGTTTTTT.

The chain links TRBV10-1 to TRBJ1-1; D may be TRBD1 (5 bases). Per germline, CDR1 WNHNN and CDR2 SYGVQD (reference sequence). The V end was cut by 6 bases, the J end by 3 bases, with 35 bases between. The CDR3 spans 21 residues. CDR3 DNA: TGCGCCAGCAGCGAGAGTTGTCCCAGGTTCGGTGACAGTTTAACTCACACTGAAGCTTTCTTT. Protein product: CASSESCPRFGDSLTHTEAFF.

The V gene is TRBV25-1, the J gene TRBJ2-3; possible D gene TRBD1, 6 bases. V lost 4 bases and J 6 bases, leaving 14 bases between the germline ends. Germline V lookup: CDR1 MGHDK, CDR2 SYGVNS. The CDR3 contains 14 residues. The CDR3 nucleotides are TGTGCCAGCAGTGCCAGGGGTGGGTCGGATACGCAGTATTTT. Its protein product is CASSARGGSDTQYF.

The chain couples TRBV4-3 to TRBJ2-3; 10 positions agree with TRBD2. V dropped 1 base and J dropped 7; count of bases not matched to a gene: 8. Germline V CDR1 and CDR2: LGHNA, YSLEER. The CDR3 runs 16 residues. The CDR3 protein is CASSQVGAGGPNTQYF. Here the CDR3 DNA reads TGCGCCAGCAGCCAAGTGGGAGCGGGAGGGCCAAATACGCAGTATTTT.

This rearrangement joins TRBV7-6 to TRBJ1-4, with a tentative D call TRBD1 (5 bases). The CDR3 extends over 20 amino acids. Germline V lookup: CDR1 SGHVS, CDR2 FNYEAQ. Between the trimmed V and J ends, which lost 5 bases and 0 bases, there was a span of 25 bases. CDR3 sequence: CASSPQGWQGDSSTNEKLFF. CDR3 coding DNA: TGTGCCAGCAGCCCCCAGGGTTGGCAGGGCGATAGCTCAACTAATGAAAAACTGTTTTTT. The whole variable domain, filled in from reference TRBV7-6 and TRBJ1-4, reads GAGVSQSPRYKVTKRGQDVALRCDPISGHVSLYWYRQALGQGPEFLTYFNYEAQQDKSGLPNDRFSAERPEGSISTLTIQRTEQRDSAMYRCASSPQGWQGDSSTNEKLFFGSGTQLSVL.

The chain employs TRBV30 and TRBJ1-2, with D tentatively TRBD1 (5 bases). The germline V gene has CDR1 GTSNPN and CDR2 SVGIG (reference sequence). Between the trimmed V and J ends, which lost 0 bases and 8 bases, there was a span of 13 bases. The CDR3 totals 13 residues. CDR3 sequence reads: CAWSVISRDGYTF. CDR3 coding DNA: TGTGCCTGGAGTGTTATTTCGCGGGACGGCTACACCTTC.

The chain links TRBV19 to TRBJ2-1; 9 bases align to TRBD1. The V gene's germline CDR1 is LNHDA and CDR2 SQIVND (reference sequence). This CDR3 is built from 17 residues. V shed 2 bases, J shed 0 bases, and the junction held 5 bases outside the gene matches. The CDR3 nucleotides are TGTGCCAGTAGTATATCAGGGGACAGGGTCTCCTACAATGAGCAGTTCTTC. It specifies CASSISGDRVSYNEQFF.

This chain links TRBV2 with TRBJ1-2, with a possible D match to TRBD1 (5 bases). Per germline, CDR1 SNHLY and CDR2 FYNNEI. The V end lost 5 bases, the J end lost 2 bases, and 9 bases lay between the germline ends. This CDR3 is built from 13 residues. The CDR3 sequence is CASSTDSNYGYTF. CDR3 sequence (DNA): TGTGCCAGCAGTACCGACAGCAACTATGGCTACACCTTC.

The chain uses TRBV18 and TRBJ1-5, with no clear D. Germline V CDR1 and CDR2: KGHSH, LQKENI. The V and J ends lost 2 bases and 6 bases respectively, with 14 bases between them. The CDR3 loop spans 15 amino acids. CDR3 DNA sequence: TGTGCCAGCTCACCATCGGTTGGTTCGGGTCAGCCCCAGCATTTT. It specifies CASSPSVGSGQPQHF. The variable domain in full, completed from reference TRBV18 and TRBJ1-5, reads NAGVMQNPRHLVRRRGQEARLRCSPMKGHSHVYWYRQLPEEGLKFMVYLQKENIIDESGMPKERFSAEFPKEGPSILRIQQVVRGDSAAYFCASSPSVGSGQPQHFGDGTRLSIL.

The rearrangement joins TRBV5-1 to TRBJ2-1; a possible D gene is TRBD1 (5 bases). CDR3 length: 14 amino acids. The germline V gene encodes CDR1 SGHRS and CDR2 YFSETQ. The V end lost 0 bases, the J end lost 6 bases, and 10 bases lay between the germline ends. The CDR3 bases are TGCGCCAGCAGCTTGGACAGGTTCTCCAATGAGCAGTTCTTC. It encodes CASSLDRFSNEQFF.

The rearrangement links TRBV28 to TRBJ1-3; weak D call: TRBD1 (5 bases). Germline CDR1 MDHEN, CDR2 SYDVKM. V was clipped by 6 bases and J by 0 bases, with 12 bases between them. The CDR3 spans 15 residues. CDR3 residues: CASRGQANSGNTIYF. The CDR3 DNA reads as TGTGCCAGCAGGGGGCAGGCAAACTCTGGAAACACCATATATTTT.

The rearrangement uses TRBV27 and TRBJ2-1; 8 bases are shared with TRBD2. CDR1 and CDR2 (germline): MNHEY, SMNVEV (reference sequence). The J segment lost 0 bases and the V segment lost 2 bases, leaving 0 bases of the junction unmatched. The CDR3 is made up of 15 amino acids. The CDR3 reads CASSLSGSSYNEQFF. The CDR3 nucleotides read TGTGCCAGCAGTTTAAGCGGGAGCTCCTACAATGAGCAGTTCTTC.